This T cell receptor beta chain originates from a study of long-term antiretroviral therapy in people with HIV. Findings and limits, study-wide: Pre-ART clonal expansions dominated every time point's repertoire. An increase in diversity followed ART, yet levels stayed below transplant donor controls.

The CDR3 runs 18 residues. Trimming cost V 4 bases and J 0 bases, with 19 bases left between them. CDR1 is LNHNV and CDR2 is YYDKDF in the germline V gene (reference sequence). The immunoSEQ assay was v3.0, run at survey level. TCRdb keeps only in-frame clones here, not all; method: immunoSEQ multiplex PCR. This table holds about 43,000 clones, approximately 89% found once. With regard to this clone: Its target is not known.

The input for sequencing was unsorted PBMCs, taken 0.1 years before starting antiretroviral therapy. The chain uses TRBV15 and TRBJ1-5; a possible D gene is TRBD1 (6 bases). This TCR derives from a woman in her 50s with HIV. CDR3 protein: CATSTRRQEHYSNQPQHF. Here the CDR3 DNA reads TGTGCCACCAGCACCAGGCGACAGGAACATTATAGCAATCAGCCCCAGCATTTT.